A selection of T cell receptor beta chains follows, all from one sample in a study of immune evolution from preneoplasia to lung adenocarcinoma. Some clones are missing from TCRdb's copy, which holds only in-frame ones; the method was immunoSEQ multiplex PCR. The sample contains thousands of clones, approximately 76% of which appear only once. Specimen: FFPE minimally invasive lung adenocarcinoma tissue. These receptors were obtained from a person aged 65 to 85 with lung adenocarcinoma. CDR3s leave out the opening cysteine and the closing phenylalanine or tryptophan.

v_call: TRBV7-9; cdr3_aa: ASSLQQVRNEQF
v_call: TRBV2; cdr3_aa: ASSEGWLSYEQY
v_call: TRBV5-1; cdr3_aa: ASSLGQGLTYEQY
v_call: TRBV13; cdr3_aa: ASSLEFYRGIRTEAF
v_call: TRBV7-3; cdr3_aa: ASSRGTSGSVEQF
v_call: TRBV27; cdr3_aa: ASSLAQGSNYGYT
v_call: TRBV6-6; cdr3_aa: ASRVTDTDNSPLH
v_call: TRBV7-9; cdr3_aa: ASSSGPKATNEKLF
v_call: TRBV30; cdr3_aa: AWTWGGYGYT
v_call: TRBV6-5; cdr3_aa: ASGRGSTEAF
v_call: TRBV7-3; cdr3_aa: ASSLGGGGYEQY
v_call: TRBV7-2; cdr3_aa: ASSPVGAYEQF
v_call: TRBV7-2; cdr3_aa: ASTLRAGRTDGYT
v_call: TRBV15; cdr3_aa: ATSRQTSGIETQY
v_call: TRBV9; cdr3_aa: ASSVDSQGGREQY
v_call: TRBV15; cdr3_aa: ATSRVHRGREAF
v_call: TRBV5-4; cdr3_aa: ASREQVGGNEQY
v_call: TRBV6-5; cdr3_aa: ASSRGARVEQY
v_call: TRBV7-2; cdr3_aa: ASSYNNQPQH
v_call: TRBV10-2; cdr3_aa: ASSERGWGNSPLH
v_call: TRBV5-5; cdr3_aa: ASSFPEGSGYT
v_call: TRBV7-9; cdr3_aa: ASRPEGENYGYT
v_call: TRBV19; cdr3_aa: ASSTAGQPNTGELF
v_call: TRBV7-3; cdr3_aa: ASSLKGGNEQF
v_call: TRBV6-4; cdr3_aa: ASSDSGSNTQY
v_call: TRBV6-6; cdr3_aa: ASSYGRGGNEQF
v_call: TRBV21-1; cdr3_aa: ASSKAGPGQGIQLGQETQY
v_call: TRBV15; cdr3_aa: ATSDPGGEREGRGTDTQY
v_call: TRBV2; cdr3_aa: ASKIGRNTGELF
v_call: TRBV4-1; cdr3_aa: ASSQGDGTGELF
v_call: TRBV28; cdr3_aa: ASSGTPGSSGTDTQY
v_call: TRBV9; cdr3_aa: ASSRDPAAGAF
v_call: TRBV6-1; cdr3_aa: ASSESYEQY
v_call: TRBV29-1; cdr3_aa: SVPLKGYNEQF
v_call: TRBV5-6; cdr3_aa: ASSSLEREMADTQY
v_call: TRBV6-6; cdr3_aa: ASSGRDHLGIYGYT
v_call: TRBV11-3; cdr3_aa: ASSLTPGAGDTQY
v_call: TRBV29-1; cdr3_aa: SVDTSGTYNEQF
v_call: TRBV9; cdr3_aa: ASSAGVSQPQH
v_call: TRBV9; cdr3_aa: ASSTPSGGAREQF
v_call: TRBV10-3; cdr3_aa: AIAGQGNTEAF
v_call: TRBV27; cdr3_aa: ASSLRSDPNTGELF
v_call: TRBV15; cdr3_aa: ATSSRRSSVGETQY
v_call: TRBV19; cdr3_aa: ASSNPRRAPYNEQF
v_call: TRBV7-3; cdr3_aa: ASSQGPGSYEQY
v_call: TRBV2; cdr3_aa: ASSEGTSLYYEQY
v_call: TRBV4-3; cdr3_aa: ASSQGSAGQETQY
v_call: TRBV2; cdr3_aa: ASREGTGGGQPQH
v_call: TRBV6-1; cdr3_aa: ASRDRVSYNEQF
v_call: TRBV15; cdr3_aa: ATSRDPETESFANTGELF
v_call: TRBV7-9; cdr3_aa: ASSLDQHGATEAF
v_call: TRBV7-2; cdr3_aa: ASSLAAGANEQF